This T cell receptor beta chain is from a study of blood T cell repertoires in COVID-19 (dated by TCRdb to 2020 to 2021). Concerning the study at large: Samples covering the acute and convalescent phases of COVID-19 were provided by collaborators in the United States, Italy and Spain. The material from the prospective study consisted of cDNA or gDNA derived from T cells, B-cell-depleted T cells, or PBMCs. The dataset comprised deeply sampled blood TCRbeta repertoires from subjects exposed to, actively infected with, or recovered from COVID-19. A freely available public database, intended as a resource for researchers studying the immune response to SARS-CoV-2, is where the repertoires were released. The samples were drawn from the first 160 participants of the ongoing ImmuneRACE study and from 1,200 or so subjects provided by 6 global collaborators. The sample metadata nearly always contained a de-identified subject ID, COVID-19 status, age in years and sex. Where available, HLA class I and class II types were taken from metadata supplied by the sample provider and were not determined by assay-based typing. The research as a whole found: The quantity of clinical and demographic metadata differed by source and by participant and was supplied without curation.

As concerns this clone: Which antigen it targets is not known. Per-base qualities were not stored, and no clone one base away is much larger.

Whole blood was collected in K2EDTA tubes by collaborating institutions according to the institutions' own protocols. Collaborator samples were shipped for TCRbeta analysis as frozen whole blood, isolated PBMCs, or DNA extracted from either sample type. TCRbeta CDR3 regions were amplified from genomic DNA using the immunoSEQ Assay, a bias-controlled multiplex PCR. For the original study's pipeline: Within the assay, amplification of reference gene primers was used to estimate how many nucleated cells each sample contained. Sequence reads were collapsed and filtered to measure the absolute abundance of every unique TCRbeta CDR3 rearrangement. For each sample, productive Simpson clonality was calculated by taking the square root of Simpson's diversity index across productive rearrangements. TCRdb took this table from immuneACCESS and kept in-frame rearrangements with V and J called. Such tables lack part of the clones; where checked against another copy, unresolved V genes explain under half of the gap, and the rest is unexplained. D and trimming come from the DNA, and the V and J calls and clone size come from that table. The sample includes about 160,000 clones, with about nine tenths observed a single time. About 4.6% of the sample comes from the top ten.

The origin of this receptor is a woman aged 60-75 years with active or convalescent COVID-19. Specimen: peripheral blood.

The DNA sequence reads TGTGCCAGCAGCTCGCCGGGACAGGGGGTGGATGAGCAGTTCTTC. The resulting protein is CASSSPGQGVDEQFF. The rearrangement joined TRBV13 to TRBJ2-1, with 11 bases aligning to TRBD1. The CDR3 covers 15 residues, taking in both the cysteine and the phenylalanine. The sequence is cut down to CDR3 DNA, 45 bases in frame from base 1. Per the germline V gene (reference sequence), PRHDT is the CDR1 and FYEKMQ is the CDR2. The germline V end is reduced by 4 bases and the J end by 8 bases; junction bases left unmatched: 7.